This is a list of T cell receptor beta chains from one sample in a study of cytomegalovirus exposure and HLA in healthy donors. The method was immunoSEQ multiplex PCR; TCRdb's version includes in-frame clones alone and lacks a portion of them. The sample lists over 200,000 clones; roughly 80% were seen once. The sample comprised PBMCs. These TCRs come from a man aged 35 to 55 in good health and CMV-seropositive. CDR3s include the opening cysteine and the closing phenylalanine or tryptophan. D genes are given only for firm matches. The listing skips clone size in some rows; elsewhere it reads once, few, many or a size class.

-	TRBV15	-	TRBJ1-2	TGTGCCACCAGCAGAGCCTCGGAGACCTATGGCTACACCTTC	CATSRASETYGYTF
-	TRBV19	-	TRBJ1-2	TGTGCCAGTAGTATAGGAGACGGACAGTCCTATGGCTACACCTTC	CASSIGDGQSYGYTF
few	TRBV6-7	-	TRBJ2-1	TGTGCCAGCAAAAAAGAGTTTAAATCCGATGAGCAGTTCTTC	CASKKEFKSDEQFF
-	TRBV9	TRBD2	TRBJ2-2	TGTGCCAGCAGCGTTTTTGTGGGGGCTAGCGGGAGGGCCGGTGACACCGGGGAGCTGTTTTTT	CASSVFVGASGRAGDTGELFF
few	TRBV27	TRBD2	TRBJ2-3	TGTGCCAGCAGAGAGACTGAGATAGCGGGAGGCTCAGATACGCAGTATTTT	CASRETEIAGGSDTQYF
-	TRBV30	-	TRBJ2-5	TGTGCCTGGACCAGGGGACAAGAGACCCAGTACTTC	CAWTRGQETQYF
-	TRBV11-2	-	TRBJ1-4	TGTGCCAGCAGTTACATCCGGGACCCCAAGGGGGAACTGTTTTTT	CASSYIRDPKGELFF
-	TRBV5-1	TRBD1	TRBJ2-2	TGCGCCACTTCCAGGGGGATGGACACCGGGGAGCTGTTTTTT	CATSRGMDTGELFF
-	TRBV7-6	-	TRBJ2-5	TGTGCCAGCAGCGCGAATACAGAGACCCAGTACTTC	CASSANTETQYF
-	TRBV13	TRBD2	TRBJ2-3	TGTGCCAGCAGCTTAGGGCTAGCGGGAGGAGCGGATACGCAGTATTTT	CASSLGLAGGADTQYF
-	TRBV4-2	-	TRBJ1-2	TGTGCCAGCAGCCAAGATCGATGGGGGCAGAGCTATGGCTACACCTTC	CASSQDRWGQSYGYTF
-	TRBV19	-	TRBJ1-1	TGTGCCAGTAGTAGACGCGAGGGGGTCACTGAAGCTTTCTTT	CASSRREGVTEAFF
-	TRBV28	-	TRBJ1-5	TGTGCCAGCAGTCCCACAGGAGCCCAATATAGCAATCAGCCCCAGCATTTT	CASSPTGAQYSNQPQHF
-	TRBV7-7	-	TRBJ2-2	TGTGCCAGCAGCCCGAGCCCTCAATTAAACACCGGGGAGCTGTTTTTT	CASSPSPQLNTGELFF
-	TRBV7-9	TRBD2	TRBJ2-3	TGTGCCAGCAGCTCATGGACTAGCGGGAGGTGGGGGCGCACAGATACGCAGTATTTT	CASSSWTSGRWGRTDTQYF
-	TRBV5-4	-	TRBJ2-7	TGTGCCAGCAGCTTGGGCGGCGGAATTTACGAGCAGTACTTC	CASSLGGGIYEQYF
-	TRBV19	-	TRBJ1-5	TGTGCCAGTAGTATGGGACAAAATAGCAATCAGCCCCAGCATTTT	CASSMGQNSNQPQHF
-	TRBV7-9	TRBD2	TRBJ2-7	TGTGCCAGCAGCGCCAGGGAGGGGACGGGGCAGTACTTC	CASSAREGTGQYF
once	TRBV7-9	-	TRBJ1-2	TGTGCCAGCAGCCCAGGGGTGACAGCGGTGGGATATGGCTACACCTTC	CASSPGVTAVGYGYTF
-	TRBV5-5	TRBD1	TRBJ1-4	TGTGCCAGCAGCCTTCGACAGGGGTCCGGTGAAAAACTGTTTTTT	CASSLRQGSGEKLFF
few	TRBV5-6	-	TRBJ2-3	TGTGCCAGCAGCTTGGGGGAGCCCTACTCCACAGATACGCAGTATTTT	CASSLGEPYSTDTQYF
-	TRBV7-7	TRBD2	TRBJ2-5	TGTGCTAGCAGCTCGACTAGCGGAGGCAACCAAGAGACCCAGTACTTC	CASSSTSGGNQETQYF
-	TRBV6-5	TRBD2	TRBJ2-1	TGTGCCAGCAGCCCTAGCGGGTCCTACAATGAGCAGTTCTTC	CASSPSGSYNEQFF
-	TRBV5-1	TRBD2	TRBJ2-7	TGCGCCAGCAGCTTCGAGGGAGGGCTGGGCGAGCAGTACTTC	CASSFEGGLGEQYF
-	TRBV28	-	TRBJ1-4	TGTGCCAGCAGTTTAGGACTGAACCAGGAAAAACTGTTTTTT	CASSLGLNQEKLFF
-	TRBV7-9	-	TRBJ1-3	TGTTCCAGCAGCTTACAGGGAAACACCATATATTTT	CSSSLQGNTIYF
-	TRBV15	-	TRBJ1-5	TGTGCCACCAGCAGAGATAGGCAGGGCGGACAGCCCCAGCATTTT	CATSRDRQGGQPQHF
-	TRBV7-3	-	TRBJ2-1	TGTGCCAGCAGCCCAGTGGCTAGCGAGTCCTACAATGAGCAGTTCTTC	CASSPVASESYNEQFF
-	TRBV7-6	-	TRBJ1-1	TGTGCCAGCAGCCCCGGACATCGACTTAAGGAAGCTTTCTTT	CASSPGHRLKEAFF
-	TRBV30	-	TRBJ1-3	TGTGCCTGGAGGGGCATAAGGGAGGGAAACACCATATATTTT	CAWRGIREGNTIYF
-	TRBV18	TRBD2	TRBJ2-7	TGTGCCAGCTCACCACCGGGGGCGGGAGGAGATTCGTACGAGCAGTACTTC	CASSPPGAGGDSYEQYF
-	TRBV19	TRBD1	TRBJ2-3	TGTGCCAGCAGGACAGGGAGCCCTAGCACAGATACGCAGTATTTT	CASRTGSPSTDTQYF
-	TRBV5-4	TRBD2	TRBJ2-7	TGTGCCAGCAGCTTGGGGGGTAGCGGGAGAGGGACCTACGAGCAGTACTTC	CASSLGGSGRGTYEQYF
-	TRBV6-1	-	TRBJ2-3	TGTGCCAGCAACTTTCAGTATTTT	CASNFQYF
-	TRBV11-3	TRBD1	TRBJ1-2	TGTGCCAGCAGCTTAGCTACGGGACAGAACTATGGCTACACCTTC	CASSLATGQNYGYTF
few	TRBV19	-	TRBJ2-5	TGTGCCAGTAGTATTAGGGCAGGGGGGACGGTGGAGACCCAGTACTTC	CASSIRAGGTVETQYF
-	TRBV5-1	-	TRBJ2-1	TGCGCCAGCAGCTTCCAGGGTACGCCCAATGAGCAGTTCTTC	CASSFQGTPNEQFF
-	TRBV5-1	-	TRBJ2-1	TGCGCCAGCAGCTTGGCTAGCCCTGCCTACAATGAGCAGTTCTTC	CASSLASPAYNEQFF
-	TRBV11-2	-	TRBJ1-1	TGTGCCAGCAGCTTAGATCGGGGCACTGAAGCTTTCTTT	CASSLDRGTEAFF
-	TRBV10-3	-	TRBJ1-5	TGTGCCATCAGCCCCCGGGACTACGGCAATCAGCCCCAGCATTTT	CAISPRDYGNQPQHF
-	TRBV7-9	-	TRBJ1-1	TGTGCCAGCAGCTCCGGGACATACCTTGAAGCTTTCTTT	CASSSGTYLEAFF
-	TRBV6-4	TRBD1	TRBJ1-5	TGTGCCAGCAGTGTTCCGGGACAGGGGGATTATGGCAATCAGCCCCAGCATTTT	CASSVPGQGDYGNQPQHF
-	TRBV21-1	-	TRBJ1-6	TGTGCCAGCAGCGCGACCGGCCGGGACAGGGCGCCCTCGGACTCCTATAATTCACCCCTCCACTTT	CASSATGRDRAPSDSYNSPLHF
-	TRBV15	TRBD2	TRBJ2-1	TGTGCCACCGGAGACGGGAGGAGCTCCTACAATGAGCAGTTCTTC	CATGDGRSSYNEQFF
-	TRBV7-3	-	TRBJ2-2	TGTGCCAGCAGCCCAGGGAACATTCTAAACACCGGGGAGCTGTTTTTT	CASSPGNILNTGELFF
-	TRBV18	-	TRBJ2-2	TGTGCCAGCTCACCCCCGGGCAGGGGCACCGGGGAGCTGTTTTTT	CASSPPGRGTGELFF
few	TRBV4-1	-	TRBJ2-3	TGCGCCAGCAGCCAGGACAACACAGATACGCAGTATTTT	CASSQDNTDTQYF
-	TRBV19	TRBD1	TRBJ1-5	TGTGCCAGTAGTTCTCTGGACAGGGGAAGAAATCAGCCCCAGCATTTT	CASSSLDRGRNQPQHF